This T cell receptor beta chain was recorded in a study of blood T cells in healthy people across ages. General study points: Whereas aged donors had fewer naive CD4+ cells, long-lived donors had more of them and higher diversity. Researchers report that TCR beta diversity correlated strongly with naive T cell percentage.

As for this clonotype: The antigen remains unidentified. This may be a read error: a much more frequent sequence differs by one nucleotide.

Next came a second PCR, run for roughly 6 to 11 cycles, which used a sample-barcoded 5' primer along with a J-beta primer mix. Unique molecular identifiers of 12 random nucleotides labeled each cDNA. In TCRdb, the 5' RACE reads were re-called with MiXCR into one record per CDR3 protein. This sample has about 1.8 million distinct CDR3 sequences, with around 48% found just once. The CDR3 has 15 residues. V gave up 3 bases and J gave up 3 bases, with 13 bases separating them. Per the germline V gene, CDR1 is WNHNN and CDR2 is SYGVQD (reference sequence). The clonotype originates from a woman in her thirties or forties in good health. The chain combines TRBV10-1 with TRBJ2-3; D is undetermined. Material for sequencing was blood. The CDR3 spells CASSDKGMRTDTQYF. The CDR3 nucleotides are TGCGCCAGCAGTGATAAGGGTATGAGGACAGATACGCAGTATTTT.